The next 15 T cell receptor beta chains were all read from a single sample in a study of Graves' ophthalmopathy and Graves' hyperthyroidism. Scientists amplified the TCR beta CDR3 regions from RNA transcripts. HTBI primers were used in a first-round RT-PCR, which preceded a second-round multiplex PCR. A single record per CDR3 protein comes from TCRdb applying MiXCR to the multiplex PCR reads. The sample records approximately 640,000 distinct CDR3 sequences, more than 40% being singletons. Sequenced: peripheral blood. All receptors come from an adult man with Graves' ophthalmopathy.

This rearrangement joins TRBV11-2 to TRBJ1-5; D is unresolved. The CDR3 covers 14 residues. Germline loops: CDR1 SGHAT, CDR2 FQNNGV. V gave up 2 bases and J gave up 6 bases, with 11 bases separating them. The CDR3 bases are TGTGCCAGCAGCTTAAGACGGGGTGCTCAGCCCCAGCATTTT. It specifies CASSLRRGAQPQHF.

In this sample, this clonotype turned up many times. CDR3 bases: TGTGCCAGCAGCTTATTGAACACAGACTATGGCTACACCTTC. It specifies CASSLLNTDYGYTF. J is TRBJ1-2 and V is TRBV7-2, with D unclear. This CDR3 is built from 14 residues. The germline CDR1 and CDR2 sequences are SGHTA and FQGNSA. The V and J ends lost 2 bases and 3 bases respectively, with 10 bases between them.

This clonotype was seen only a few times. The rearrangement uses TRBV7-9 and TRBJ2-7, with TRBD2 identical over 10 bases. J was trimmed by 1 base and V by 5 bases; bases with no gene match: 8. Germline V CDR1 and CDR2: SEHNR, FQNEAQ (reference sequence). The CDR3 is 16 residues long. The DNA for the CDR3 is TGTGCCAGCAGCCAAGATGGGACTAGCGCTTCCTACGAGCAGTACTTC. This encodes CASSQDGTSASYEQYF. The full variable domain, its missing parts supplied by reference TRBV7-9 and TRBJ2-7, is DTGVSQNPRHKITKRGQNVTFRCDPISEHNRLYWYRQTLGQGPEFLTYFQNEAQLEKSRLLSDRFSAERPKGSFSTLEIQRTEQGDSAMYLCASSQDGTSASYEQYFGPGTRLTVT.

This chain links TRBV19 with TRBJ2-2; either TRBD1 or TRBD2 may supply D (5 bases each). With 9 bases removed from V and 5 bases from J, the gap between germline ends came to 19 bases. The CDR3 sequence is 15 residues long. In germline, CDR1 is LNHDA, CDR2 SQIVND (reference sequence). CDR3 region: CASSQDRGSTGELFF. Written as DNA, the CDR3 is TGTGCCAGCAGCCAAGACAGAGGGAGTACCGGGGAGCTGTTTTTT.

The genes are TRBV19 and TRBJ2-7, with unresolved D. V gave up 2 bases and J gave up 2 bases, with 10 bases separating them. Looked up from germline, CDR1 is LNHDA and CDR2 is SQIVND (reference sequence). The CDR3 has 14 amino acids. CDR3 protein: CASSIPGRAYEQYF. In nucleotides, the CDR3 is TGTGCCAGTAGTATACCAGGCAGAGCCTACGAGCAGTACTTC. Drawing the rest from reference TRBV19 and TRBJ2-7, the complete variable domain is DGGITQSPKYLFRKEGQNVTLSCEQNLNHDAMYWYRQDPGQGLRLIYYSQIVNDFQKGDIAEGYSVSREKKESFPLTVTSAQKNPTAFYLCASSIPGRAYEQYFGPGTRLTVT.

This chain uses TRBV9 with TRBJ1-2, with a weak D call TRBD1 (5 bases). The CDR3 has 15 amino acids. V was trimmed by 4 bases and J by 4 bases, leaving 17 bases between them. Germline values: CDR1 SGDLS, CDR2 YYNGEE. CDR3 sequence (DNA): TGTGCCAGCAGCCACCCGGGACCGTCTAGCTATGGCTACACCTTC. It yields the protein CASSHPGPSSYGYTF.

The chain joins TRBV7-9 to TRBJ1-4; D may be TRBD1 (5 bases). This CDR3 has 18 residues. V was clipped by 6 bases and J by 4 bases, with 24 bases between them. Germline V gene data show CDR1 as SEHNR and CDR2 as FQNEAQ (reference sequence). In DNA form, the CDR3 reads TGTGCCAGCAGGTCGGCCAGTTACTCGGGGACGCTTAATGAAAAACTGTTTTTT. Translation: CASRSASYSGTLNEKLFF.

This chain connects TRBV10-3 to TRBJ2-2; D might be TRBD2 (6 bases). With 0 bases removed from V and 4 bases from J, the gap between germline ends came to 6 bases. The germline V gene has CDR1 ENHRY and CDR2 SYGVKD. The CDR3 sequence is 14 residues long. DNA for the CDR3: TGTGCCATCAGTGAGTCGGGGGGCACCGGGGAGCTGTTTTTT. Its translation is CAISESGGTGELFF.

This chain links TRBV30 with TRBJ1-1; perhaps TRBD1 as D (5 bases). Germline-derived CDR1 and CDR2 are GTSNPN and SVGIG (reference sequence). V lost 2 bases, J lost 1 base, and 8 bases lay in between. The CDR3 runs 13 residues. DNA for the CDR3: TGTGCCTGGAGTCCTGGACAGAACACTGAAGCTTTCTTT. It specifies CAWSPGQNTEAFF.

This clonotype was detected a few times. CDR3 DNA: TGTGCCAGCAGTACCCCACTAGCGGGGGACCAAGAGACCCAGTACTTC. It yields the protein CASSTPLAGDQETQYF. This rearrangement joins TRBV6-5 to TRBJ2-5; TRBD2 matches 11 bases. The germline CDR1 and CDR2 sequences are MNHEY and SVGAGI. The CDR3 has 16 amino acids. Trimming removed 5 bases from V and 0 bases from J; junction bases left unmatched: 5.

The rearrangement links TRBV24-1 to TRBJ2-7; D gene unclear. The germline gives CDR1 KGHDR, CDR2 SFDVKD. Between the trimmed V and J ends, which lost 6 bases and 1 base, there was a span of 9 bases. The CDR3 totals 13 residues. Here the CDR3 reads CATSLTPSYEQYF. The CDR3 DNA follows: TGTGCCACCAGTTTAACCCCTTCCTACGAGCAGTACTTC.

With regard to this clonotype: A much larger clone sits a single nucleotide away, making a read error possible. The chain couples TRBV29-1 to TRBJ1-5; D possibly corresponds to TRBD1 (6 bases). Looked up from germline, CDR1 is SQVTM and CDR2 is ANQGSEA. The CDR3 runs 14 residues. This CDR3 is CSVDGGASNQLQHF. The CDR3 DNA is TGCAGCGTGGATGGGGGGGCAAGCAATCAGCTCCAGCATTTT.

This chain uses TRBV11-2 with TRBJ2-7; 7 nucleotides match TRBD2. Per germline, CDR1 SGHAT and CDR2 FQNNGV. This CDR3 has 15 residues. After removal of 1 base from V and 6 bases from J, the junction contained 9 bases not matched to a gene. The CDR3 coding sequence is TGTGCCAGCAGCTTAGCGCGTTCGCGGGGGACCGAGCAGTACTTC. Translated, it gives CASSLARSRGTEQYF.

There are a few counts of this clonotype. This may be a read error, as it is one base from a much larger clone. CDR3 region: CASSIGGPRSTEAFF. The CDR3 nucleotides are TGTGCCAGTAGTATAGGGGGGCCGAGGAGCACTGAAGCTTTCTTT. The chain is built from TRBV19 and TRBJ1-1; a weak D match, TRBD1 (6 bases). Germline-derived CDR1 and CDR2 are LNHDA and SQIVND (reference sequence). The germline V and J ends were trimmed by 1 base and 4 bases, with 13 bases remaining between them. There are 15 residues in the CDR3. Full variable domain (remainder filled in from reference TRBV19 and TRBJ1-1): DGGITQSPKYLFRKEGQNVTLSCEQNLNHDAMYWYRQDPGQGLRLIYYSQIVNDFQKGDIAEGYSVSREKKESFPLTVTSAQKNPTAFYLCASSIGGPRSTEAFFGQGTRLTVV.

The chain uses TRBV2 and TRBJ2-7, with 11 positions matching TRBD2. The CDR3 runs 16 residues. With 6 bases clipped from V and 6 bases from J, the junction kept 13 bases outside the gene matches. Germline V gene lookup returns CDR1 SNHLY and CDR2 FYNNEI. CDR3 sequence: CASSLELAGVSAEQYF. The DNA for the CDR3 is TGTGCCAGCAGCCTAGAACTAGCGGGAGTATCCGCCGAGCAGTACTTC.